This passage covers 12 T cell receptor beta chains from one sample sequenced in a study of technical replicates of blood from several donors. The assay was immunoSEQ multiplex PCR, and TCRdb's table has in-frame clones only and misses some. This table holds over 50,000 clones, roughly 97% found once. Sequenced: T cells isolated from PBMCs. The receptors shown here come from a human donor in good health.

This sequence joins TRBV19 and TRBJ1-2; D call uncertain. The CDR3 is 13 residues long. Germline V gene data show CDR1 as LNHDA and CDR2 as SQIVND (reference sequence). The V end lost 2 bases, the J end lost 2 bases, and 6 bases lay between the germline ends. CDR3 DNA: TGTGCCAGTAGTATATCGGGAAACTATGGCTACACCTTC. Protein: CASSISGNYGYTF.

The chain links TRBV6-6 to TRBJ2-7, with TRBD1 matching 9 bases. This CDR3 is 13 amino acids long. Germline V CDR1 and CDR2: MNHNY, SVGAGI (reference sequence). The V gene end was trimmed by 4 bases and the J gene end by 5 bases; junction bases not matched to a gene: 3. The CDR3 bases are TGTGCCAGCAGTTGGGACAGGGCCCACGAGCAGTACTTC. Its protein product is CASSWDRAHEQYF.

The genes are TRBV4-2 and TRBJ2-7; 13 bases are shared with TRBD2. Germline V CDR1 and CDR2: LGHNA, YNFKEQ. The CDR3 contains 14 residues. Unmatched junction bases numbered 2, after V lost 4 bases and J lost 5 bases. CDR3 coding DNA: TGTGCCAGCAGCCGGGGACTAGCGGGGAACGAGCAGTACTTC. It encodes CASSRGLAGNEQYF.

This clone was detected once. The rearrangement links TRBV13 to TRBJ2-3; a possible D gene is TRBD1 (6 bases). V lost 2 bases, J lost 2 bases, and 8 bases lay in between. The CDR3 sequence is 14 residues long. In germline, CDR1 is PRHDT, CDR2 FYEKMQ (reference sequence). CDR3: CASSLRGITDTQYF. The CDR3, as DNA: TGTGCCAGCAGCTTAAGGGGGATCACAGATACGCAGTATTTT. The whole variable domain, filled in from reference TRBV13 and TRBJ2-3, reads AAGVIQSPRHLIKEKRETATLKCYPIPRHDTVYWYQQGPGQDPQFLISFYEKMQSDKGSIPDRFSAQQFSDYHSELNMSSLELGDSALYFCASSLRGITDTQYFGPGTRLTVL.

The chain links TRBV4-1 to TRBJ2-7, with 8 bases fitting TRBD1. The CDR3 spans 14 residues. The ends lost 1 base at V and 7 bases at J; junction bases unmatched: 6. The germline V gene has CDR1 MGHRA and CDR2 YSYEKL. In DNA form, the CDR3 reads TGCGCCAGCAGCCAAGCTTCCAGGGGGCTAGAGCAGTACTTC. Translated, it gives CASSQASRGLEQYF.

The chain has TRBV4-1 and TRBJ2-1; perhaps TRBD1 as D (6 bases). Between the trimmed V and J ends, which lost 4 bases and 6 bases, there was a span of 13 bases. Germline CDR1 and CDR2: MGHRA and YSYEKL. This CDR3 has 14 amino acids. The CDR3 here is CASSLPRGGNEQFF. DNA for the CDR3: TGCGCCAGCAGCCTACCCAGGGGTGGCAATGAGCAGTTCTTC.

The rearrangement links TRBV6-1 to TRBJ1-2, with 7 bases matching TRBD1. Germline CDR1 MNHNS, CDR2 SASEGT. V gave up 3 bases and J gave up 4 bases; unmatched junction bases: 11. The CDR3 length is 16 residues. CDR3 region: CASSDPDEDRSYGYTF. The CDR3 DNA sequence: TGTGCCAGCAGTGACCCAGATGAGGACAGGAGCTATGGCTACACCTTC.

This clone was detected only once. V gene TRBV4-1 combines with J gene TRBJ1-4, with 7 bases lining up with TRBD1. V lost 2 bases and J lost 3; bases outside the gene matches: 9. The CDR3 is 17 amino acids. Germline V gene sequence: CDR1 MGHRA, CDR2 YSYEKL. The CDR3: CASSQTPRGGSNEKLFF. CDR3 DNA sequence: TGCGCCAGCAGCCAAACTCCAAGAGGGGGCTCTAATGAAAAACTGTTTTTT.

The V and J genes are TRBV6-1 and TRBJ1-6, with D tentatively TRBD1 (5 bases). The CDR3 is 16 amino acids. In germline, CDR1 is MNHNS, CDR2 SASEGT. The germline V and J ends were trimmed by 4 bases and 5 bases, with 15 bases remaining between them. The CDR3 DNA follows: TGTGCCAGCAGTGTACAGGTGTCAGGCAATAATTCACCCCTCCACTTT. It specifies CASSVQVSGNNSPLHF.

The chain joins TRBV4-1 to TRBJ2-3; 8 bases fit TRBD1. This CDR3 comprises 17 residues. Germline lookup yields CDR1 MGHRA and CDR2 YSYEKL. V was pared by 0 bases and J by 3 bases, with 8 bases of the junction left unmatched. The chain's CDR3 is CASSQDRRQGITDTQYF. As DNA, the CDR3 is TGCGCCAGCAGCCAAGACAGGCGACAGGGGATAACAGATACGCAGTATTTT.

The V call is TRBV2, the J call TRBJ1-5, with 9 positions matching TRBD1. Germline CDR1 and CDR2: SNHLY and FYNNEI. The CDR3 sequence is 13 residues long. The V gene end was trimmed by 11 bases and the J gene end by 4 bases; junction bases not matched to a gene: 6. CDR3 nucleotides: TGTGCCGGGAGGACAGGGGCTAATCAGCCCCAGCATTTT. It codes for CAGRTGANQPQHF.

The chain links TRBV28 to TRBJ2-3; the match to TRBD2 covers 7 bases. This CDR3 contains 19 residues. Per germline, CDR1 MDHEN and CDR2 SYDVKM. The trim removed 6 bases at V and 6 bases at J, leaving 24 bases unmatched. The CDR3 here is CASSARAGVFFPNIDTQYF. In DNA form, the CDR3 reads TGTGCCAGCAGCGCCCGGGCGGGAGTTTTCTTCCCCAACATCGATACGCAGTATTTT.